The 5 T cell receptor beta chains given below trace back to one sample, sequenced in a study of regulatory T cells in long-lasting Graves disease. Time point meaning: newly diagnosed GD, antithyroid drugs for less than 3 months. Generation of the TCR library employed RNA extracted from PBMCs. Arm-PCR with iRepertoire HTBI primers amplified the CDR3 regions for these TCR beta libraries. One entry per CDR3 protein results from TCRdb running MiXCR on the multiplex PCR reads. This table holds a few hundred thousand distinct CDR3 sequences, 20% found once. The specimen was peripheral blood mononuclear cells (PBMCs), collected at new diagnosis, from a patient treated with antithyroid drugs. All receptors derive from a female donor with Graves disease.

In this sample, this clonotype turned up many times. The chain has TRBV20-1 and TRBJ2-3; 8 positions agree with TRBD2. V was clipped by 3 bases and J by 1 base; unmatched bases: 3. CDR3 length equals 14 residues. Germline assignment: CDR1 DFQATT and CDR2 SNEGSKA (reference sequence). The CDR3 nucleotides read TGCAGTGCTAGCCAAGCGGGGGGCACAGATACGCAGTATTTT. Protein: CSASQAGGTDTQYF.

For the CDR3, the DNA is TGTGCCAGCAGAAATGGACTAGCAGGCGAGCAGTACTTC. Translation gives CASRNGLAGEQYF. This chain connects TRBV11-2 to TRBJ2-7; 8 nucleotides agree with TRBD2. CDR1 is SGHAT, CDR2 FQNNGV, per germline. There are 13 residues in the CDR3. V was clipped by 6 bases and J by 6 bases; unmatched bases: 7.

Many counts were recorded for this clonotype. V and J are TRBV20-1 and TRBJ2-3; D is ambiguous. The V and J ends lost 6 bases and 2 bases respectively, with 6 bases between them. Germline CDR1 is DFQATT and CDR2 is SNEGSKA (reference sequence). This CDR3 contains 11 residues. The CDR3 DNA is TGCAGTGCAGGTGACACAGATACGCAGTATTTT. This codes for CSAGDTDTQYF.

This clonotype has a count of ten or more. The CDR3 here is CASSLTSGSTANEQFF. The CDR3 nucleotides are TGTGCCAGCAGCTTAACTAGCGGGAGTACTGCGAATGAGCAGTTCTTC. The V gene is TRBV11-1, the J gene TRBJ2-1; 11 bases agree with TRBD2. V lost 2 bases and J lost 7; bases outside the gene matches: 7. The CDR3 has 16 amino acids. Looked up from germline, CDR1 is SGHAT and CDR2 is FQDESV (reference sequence).

This clonotype was recorded at least ten times. The chain uses TRBV6-1 and TRBJ1-2; TRBD1 is a possible D gene (6 bases). The V end was cut by 6 bases, the J end by 5 bases, with 13 bases between. The CDR3 contains 13 residues. From germline, CDR1 is MNHNS and CDR2 SASEGT. Here the CDR3 DNA reads TGTGCCAGCAGGAGGGACAAGACATATGGCTACACCTTC. Its protein product is CASRRDKTYGYTF.